This T cell receptor beta chain was identified in a study of blood T cells in healthy people across ages. Study summary: The capture of about one barcoded beta molecule per two T cells was achieved by template switching.

A sample-barcoded 5' primer and a J-beta primer mix were used in a second PCR of about 7 to 12 cycles. Each CDR3 protein gets one entry after TCRdb re-called the 5' RACE reads with MiXCR. The repertoire holds about 570,000 distinct CDR3 sequences, with about 25% as singletons. About 10 milliliters was the volume of peripheral blood drawn from each donor. Per germline, CDR1 LGHNA and CDR2 YSLEER. CDR3 length: 14 amino acids. V was cut by 0 bases and J by 4 bases, with 6 bases left in between. This clonotype was seen only a few times. These data also formed part of another study, on T cells of mothers and their children. This second study says: In the second PCR, M1S primer introduced barcodes and 2-4 random bases. Mothers gave over 10 million TCR beta CDR3 reads each, and children about 3 million each.

The J gene is TRBJ2-2, the V gene TRBV4-3; D uncertain. Sequencing was performed on blood. The sequence was obtained from a boy aged 2 to 9 in good health. The CDR3 DNA follows: TGCGCCAGCAGCCAAGAGGAGTCCACCGGGGAGCTGTTTTTT. Amino acid sequence: CASSQEESTGELFF.